The entry that follows covers one T cell receptor (beta chain) sequence. Its antigen is unidentified. This specimen comes from a study of shared clonotypes between healthy human individuals. For the study at large: CD4 naive and CD4 memory each took three plates per donor, while CD8 naive took two and CD8 memory one. The study, taken as a whole, reports: Tissues were not sampled, only blood, and their repertoires likely differ. Estimated richness was generally greater in naive than memory subsets.

Sequencing was performed with immunoSEQ multiplex PCR; in TCRdb, only in-frame clones are kept and a portion is missing. The sample carries more than 500,000 clones, roughly 96% recorded once. The CDR3 runs to 16 residues. Germline assignment: CDR1 MGHRA and CDR2 YSYEKL. Trimming left V 1 base short and J 5 bases short, with 15 bases between. The naive CD8 fraction comprised CD45RO-negative cells positively selected for CCR7 and excluded terminally differentiated effector memory CD45RA+ cells. The sequence derives from a woman younger than 45 in good health. The chain employs TRBV4-1 and TRBJ2-1; D is unclear. The sequencing input was naive CD8+ T cells sorted from blood. DNA of the CDR3: TGCGCCAGCAGCCAAGGCGAGGACCAGTGGGACAATGAGCAGTTCTTC. This encodes CASSQGEDQWDNEQFF.